One and the same sample provided the 17 T cell receptor beta chains below, sequenced in a study of early T cells in non-severe SARS-CoV-2 infection. TCRdb re-derived calls from the 5' RACE reads in MiXCR, one entry per CDR3 protein. The sample lists approximately 70,000 distinct CDR3 sequences, about 13% occurring once. The specimen was whole blood. Source of these receptors: an adult who was a healthcare worker with PCR-confirmed SARS-CoV-2 infection or an uninfected control (not recorded which).

This clonotype showed up many times. The genes are TRBV29-1 and TRBJ2-2; D is perhaps TRBD1 (5 bases). This CDR3 spans 13 amino acids. V lost 8 bases, J lost 1 base, and 11 bases lay in between. Looked up from germline, CDR1 is SQVTM and CDR2 is ANQGSEA. CDR3 bases: TGCAGCTATGGACACCGGAACACCGGGGAGCTGTTTTTT. Translation: CSYGHRNTGELFF.

The J gene is TRBJ1-2, the V gene TRBV20-1; D is unresolved. The ends were cut back, 3 bases at V and 3 bases at J, with 8 bases in the middle. Germline values: CDR1 DFQATT, CDR2 SNEGSKA (reference sequence). The CDR3 loop spans 12 amino acids. This CDR3 reads CSASNEDYGYTF. Here the CDR3 DNA reads TGCAGTGCTAGTAACGAGGACTATGGCTACACCTTC.

This clonotype appeared many times. The CDR3 sequence is CASSGTVISYGYTF. DNA for the CDR3: TGTGCCAGCAGTGGGACAGTAATTTCGTATGGCTACACCTTC. The V gene is TRBV2, the J gene TRBJ1-2; tentative D call: TRBD1 (6 bases). The length of the CDR3 is 14 residues. V gave up 4 bases and J gave up 5 bases, with 14 bases separating them. The germline V gene encodes CDR1 SNHLY and CDR2 FYNNEI.

This clonotype was observed many times. The chain carries TRBV5-4 and TRBJ2-3; D gene uncertain. The germline CDR1 and CDR2 sequences are SGHNT and YYREEE (reference sequence). Trimming took off 0 bases at V and 4 bases at J, with 6 bases between the two ends. This CDR3 spans 13 amino acids. CDR3 nucleotides: TGTGCCAGCAGCTTGGCCGCGGCAGATACGCAGTATTTT. Encoded protein: CASSLAAADTQYF.

This clonotype appeared a few times. The rearrangement links TRBV7-6 to TRBJ2-5, with 9 positions matching TRBD2. Looked up from germline, CDR1 is SGHVS and CDR2 is FNYEAQ. The ends lost 2 bases at V and 4 bases at J; junction bases unmatched: 8. The CDR3 has 16 amino acids. The CDR3 reads CASSLRGGRARETQYF. As DNA, the CDR3 is TGTGCCAGCAGCTTAAGGGGCGGGAGGGCAAGAGAGACCCAGTACTTC.

This clonotype was recorded a few times. The rearrangement uses TRBV6-1 and TRBJ1-5; possible D gene TRBD1, 6 bases. Per germline, CDR1 MNHNS and CDR2 SASEGT. V gave up 3 bases and J gave up 6 bases, with 15 bases separating them. The CDR3 totals 15 residues. CDR3 residues: CASSDVRGGVQPQHF. Here the CDR3 DNA reads TGTGCCAGCAGTGATGTCAGGGGCGGCGTTCAGCCCCAGCATTTT.

There are many counts of this clonotype. The chain uses TRBV9 and TRBJ1-6, with D hard to call. Germline CDR1 and CDR2: SGDLS and YYNGEE. The CDR3 totals 13 residues. V lost 0 bases and J lost 6, with 4 bases in between. The CDR3 loop reads CASSVAPNSPLHF. The CDR3, as DNA: TGTGCCAGCAGCGTAGCCCCTAATTCACCCCTCCACTTT.

CDR3 coding DNA: TGCAGCGTTCTGTCCCCAGGCCAGAACACTGAAGCTTTCTTT. This encodes CSVLSPGQNTEAFF. This chain connects TRBV29-1 to TRBJ1-1; D is undetermined. V lost 5 bases and J lost 1, with 14 bases in between. Per germline, CDR1 SQVTM and CDR2 ANQGSEA. The CDR3 length is 14 residues.

This clonotype was detected a few times. This chain connects TRBV7-8 to TRBJ2-1; 11 nucleotides agree with TRBD2. This CDR3 spans 16 amino acids. Germline CDR1 reads SGHVS; CDR2 reads FQNEAQ. V gave up 2 bases and J gave up 4 bases; unmatched junction bases: 4. CDR3 sequence reads: CASSLRLAGGYNEQFF. CDR3 sequence (DNA): TGTGCCAGCAGCTTACGTTTAGCGGGGGGGTACAATGAGCAGTTCTTC.

In this sample, this clonotype turned up many times. This chain uses TRBV7-2 with TRBJ2-7, with 7 bases fitting TRBD1. V lost 0 bases, J lost 3 bases, and 5 bases stayed unmatched. The CDR3 has 15 amino acids. The V gene's germline CDR1 is SGHTA and CDR2 FQGNSA. The CDR3 reads CASSLARTGNYEQYF. The CDR3 DNA reads as TGTGCCAGCAGCTTAGCAAGGACAGGCAACTACGAGCAGTACTTC.

The J gene is TRBJ1-1, the V gene TRBV5-1; 10 nucleotides match TRBD1. The CDR3 is 15 amino acids. CDR1 is SGHRS and CDR2 is YFSETQ in the germline V gene. V was clipped by 4 bases and J by 4 bases; unmatched bases: 7. The CDR3 DNA sequence: TGCGCCAGCAGCCCGTTGACAGGGGGCCTCACTGAAGCTTTCTTT. Translated: CASSPLTGGLTEAFF. Filled out from reference TRBV5-1 and TRBJ1-1, the complete variable domain reads KAGVTQTPRYLIKTRGQQVTLSCSPISGHRSVSWYQQTPGQGLQFLFEYFSETQRNKGNFPGRFSGRQFSNSRSEMNVSTLELGDSALYLCASSPLTGGLTEAFFGQGTRLTVV.

This clonotype was detected ten times or more. The chain has TRBV24-1 and TRBJ2-1, with 12 nucleotides matching TRBD2. The CDR3 totals 16 residues. V was clipped by 4 bases and J by 4 bases; unmatched bases: 4. Germline CDR1 is KGHDR and CDR2 is SFDVKD. The CDR3 coding sequence is TGTGCCACCAGTGACTCCGGGACTAGCGGGTACAATGAGCAGTTCTTC. This translates into CATSDSGTSGYNEQFF.

A few counts support this clonotype. J is TRBJ2-7 and V is TRBV29-1; 8 bases fit TRBD2. The CDR3 sequence is 16 residues long. Germline CDR1 reads SQVTM; CDR2 reads ANQGSEA. V gave up 5 bases and J gave up 5 bases; unmatched junction bases: 17. Written as DNA, the CDR3 is TGCAGCGTTCGTCGGCGGGAGGCCCTATGGGGTGACGAGCAGTACTTC. Protein sequence: CSVRRREALWGDEQYF.

This chain connects TRBV25-1 to TRBJ2-7; a possible D gene is TRBD1 (6 bases). This CDR3 has 13 residues. The V and J ends lost 7 bases and 6 bases respectively, with 16 bases between them. Germline V lookup: CDR1 MGHDK, CDR2 SYGVNS. As DNA, the CDR3 is TGTGCCAGCAAAGAGACAGGAGGCTGCGAGCAGTACTTC. It is translated as CASKETGGCEQYF.

This clonotype was detected a few times. The genes are TRBV7-8 and TRBJ2-7; perhaps TRBD1 as D (5 bases). This CDR3 contains 16 residues. Trimming stripped 5 bases from V and 0 bases from J, with 17 bases between. Germline V gives CDR1 SGHVS, CDR2 FQNEAQ. CDR3 coding DNA: TGTGCCAGCAGCCCAGGATCCAGGACAATCTCCTACGAGCAGTACTTC. This encodes CASSPGSRTISYEQYF.

This clonotype was detected many times. This rearrangement joins TRBV14 to TRBJ2-7; no firm D call. The V end was cut by 1 base, the J end by 0 bases, with 4 bases between. The CDR3 runs 13 residues. Germline CDR1 and CDR2: SGHDN and FVKESK. The chain's CDR3 is CASSQVPSYEQYF. The CDR3 DNA is TGTGCCAGCAGCCAAGTCCCCTCCTACGAGCAGTACTTC. Using reference TRBV14 and TRBJ2-7 for the parts outside the CDR3, the full variable domain is EAGVTQFPSHSVIEKGQTVTLRCDPISGHDNLYWYRRVMGKEIKFLLHFVKESKQDESGMPNNRFLAERTGGTYSTLKVQPAELEDSGVYFCASSQVPSYEQYFGPGTRLTVT.

This chain joins TRBV7-9 and TRBJ2-3, with 7 nucleotides matching TRBD2. Trimming cost V 3 bases and J 3 bases; bases outside gene matches: 6. CDR3 size: 15 residues. Looked up from germline, CDR1 is SEHNR and CDR2 is FQNEAQ (reference sequence). Here the CDR3 reads CASSFAGARTDTQYF. The CDR3, as DNA: TGTGCCAGCAGCTTTGCGGGAGCCAGGACAGATACGCAGTATTTT.